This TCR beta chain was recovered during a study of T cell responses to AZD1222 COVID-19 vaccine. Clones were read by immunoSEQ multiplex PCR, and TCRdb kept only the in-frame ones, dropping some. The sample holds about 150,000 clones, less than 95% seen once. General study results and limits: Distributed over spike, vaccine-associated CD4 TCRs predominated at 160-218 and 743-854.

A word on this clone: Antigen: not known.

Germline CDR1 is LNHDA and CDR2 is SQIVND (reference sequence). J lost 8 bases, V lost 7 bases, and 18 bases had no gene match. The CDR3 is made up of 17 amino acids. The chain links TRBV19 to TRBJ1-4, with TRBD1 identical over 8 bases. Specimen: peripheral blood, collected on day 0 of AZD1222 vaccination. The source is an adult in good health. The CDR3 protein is CASKPSDRVGVGEKLFF. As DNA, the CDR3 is TGTGCCAGTAAACCCTCGGACAGGGTCGGCGTCGGGGAAAAACTGTTTTTT.